This is a list of T cell receptor beta chains from one sample in a study of T cells in Graves' hyperthyroidism and ophthalmopathy. TCRdb redid the calling of the multiplex PCR reads with MiXCR, one entry per CDR3 protein. The sample consists of a few hundred thousand distinct CDR3 sequences, roughly an eighth of them appearing once. The sample taken for sequencing was blood. The receptors come from a woman in her thirties or forties with Graves' ophthalmopathy. CDR3s include the opening cysteine and the closing phenylalanine or tryptophan. D genes are given only for firm matches. The size entry is marked missing in some rows and otherwise reads once, few, many or a size class.

TRBV7-9	TRBJ2-7	.	.	CASSPHDRFYEQYF	TGTGCCAGCAGCCCACACGACAGGTTCTACGAGCAGTACTTC
TRBV14	TRBJ1-1	few	.	CASSQDHFEAFF	TGTGCCAGCAGCCAAGATCACTTTGAAGCTTTCTTT
TRBV11-2	TRBJ2-5	many	TRBD1	CASSLGGTGSETQYF	TGTGCCAGCAGCCTAGGGGGCACAGGGTCCGAGACCCAGTACTTC
TRBV27	TRBJ2-1	many	TRBD2	CASRSGGRPYNEQFF	TGTGCCAGCAGGTCTGGCGGGAGGCCCTACAATGAGCAGTTCTTC
TRBV19	TRBJ1-1	many	.	CASRSTISTEAFF	TGTGCCAGTAGATCGACAATATCAACTGAAGCTTTCTTT
TRBV7-9	TRBJ2-7	few	.	CASSRFRTDNYEQYF	TGTGCCAGCAGCCGGTTCAGGACAGACAACTACGAGCAGTACTTC
TRBV20-1	TRBJ1-2	.	.	CSAISVQGSTYGYTF	TGCAGTGCTATCAGCGTGCAGGGTTCGACCTATGGCTACACCTTC
TRBV6-1	TRBJ1-5	many	.	CASSKTGTSEHF	TGTGCCAGCAGTAAAACCGGGACATCCGAGCATTTT
TRBV11-2	TRBJ1-4	.	TRBD1	CASSESRGQGGEKLFF	TGTGCCAGCAGTGAATCTCGGGGACAGGGTGGTGAAAAACTGTTTTTT
TRBV7-9	TRBJ2-2	.	TRBD1	CASRVRGQDTGELFF	TGTGCCAGCAGGGTTAGAGGACAGGACACCGGGGAGCTGTTTTTT
TRBV5-4	TRBJ2-7	.	.	CASSLVKGPSGEQYF	TGTGCCAGCAGCTTGGTGAAGGGCCCGTCCGGCGAGCAGTACTTC
TRBV29-1	TRBJ1-1	.	.	CSVARGKGAEASF	TGCAGCGTCGCGCGGGGGAAGGGCGCTGAAGCTTCCTTT
TRBV6-1	TRBJ1-5	many	.	CASRETGPSGNQPQHF	TGTGCCAGCAGAGAGACCGGGCCCAGTGGCAATCAGCCCCAGCATTTT
TRBV12-3/TRBV12-4	TRBJ2-5	many	TRBD1	CATKTGMEETQYF	TGTGCCACCAAGACAGGGATGGAAGAGACCCAGTACTTC
TRBV20-1	TRBJ2-5	.	.	CSARDRVTGLETQYF	TGCAGTGCTAGAGATAGGGTAACCGGACTGGAGACCCAGTACTTC
TRBV19	TRBJ1-5	many	TRBD1	CASSSMTGGNQPQHF	TGTGCCAGTAGTTCAATGACAGGGGGCAATCAGCCCCAGCATTTT
TRBV27	TRBJ1-5	many	TRBD1	CASTIGQGEEQPQHF	TGTGCCAGCACGATAGGACAGGGTGAGGAGCAGCCCCAGCATTTT
TRBV12-3/TRBV12-4	TRBJ2-7	many	TRBD2	CASSFWEGYEQYF	TGTGCCAGCAGTTTTTGGGAGGGCTACGAGCAGTACTTC
TRBV18	TRBJ1-5	few	.	CASSPPGRGSQPQHF	TGTGCCAGCTCACCACCGGGCAGGGGAAGCCAGCCCCAGCATTTT
TRBV28	TRBJ2-7	many	TRBD1	CASSLGPDRATYEQYF	TGTGCCAGCAGTTTGGGGCCCGACAGGGCCACCTACGAGCAGTACTTC
TRBV20-1	TRBJ1-2	.	.	CSAFRNVYGYTF	TGCAGTGCTTTCCGTAACGTTTATGGCTACACCTTC
TRBV11-2	TRBJ2-5	many	TRBD1	CASSFEGGLKTQYF	TGTGCCAGCAGCTTTGAAGGGGGCCTAAAGACCCAGTACTTC
TRBV10-2	TRBJ2-1	.	TRBD1	CASRTGARPYNEQFF	TGCGCCAGTAGGACAGGGGCCCGTCCCTACAATGAGCAGTTCTTC
TRBV9	TRBJ2-7	many	TRBD2	CASSVDGRPTYEQYF	TGTGCCAGCAGCGTAGACGGGAGGCCGACCTACGAGCAGTACTTC
TRBV27	TRBJ2-3	many	.	CASSSWVRTDTQYF	TGTGCCAGCAGTTCTTGGGTGCGGACAGATACGCAGTATTTT
TRBV7-2	TRBJ1-1	many	TRBD1	CASRINTGGRRTEAFF	TGTGCCAGCAGAATTAACACAGGGGGGCGACGCACTGAAGCTTTCTTT
TRBV11-2	TRBJ1-2	few	.	CASSLTRQAYPAIGYTF	TGTGCCAGCAGCTTAACACGGCAGGCTTACCCCGCTATCGGCTACACCTTC
TRBV18	TRBJ1-2	many	.	CASSPKDGYGYTF	TGTGCCAGCTCACCCAAGGACGGCTATGGCTACACCTTC
TRBV19	TRBJ2-7	few	.	CASSPGRDYEQYF	TGTGCCAGTAGCCCCGGACGGGACTACGAGCAGTACTTC
TRBV30	TRBJ1-1	few	TRBD1	CAWSSGTGTDEAFF	TGTGCCTGGAGTTCTGGGACAGGGACTGATGAAGCTTTCTTT
TRBV6-1	TRBJ2-2	few	.	CATVRDAGELFF	TGTGCCACCGTCAGGGACGCCGGGGAGCTGTTTTTT
TRBV6-2/TRBV6-3	TRBJ1-5	many	.	CASSYPGSWSNQPQHF	TGTGCCAGCAGTTATCCGGGGAGTTGGAGCAATCAGCCCCAGCATTTT
TRBV2	TRBJ2-7	few	TRBD2	CAGRTSGLYEQYF	TGTGCCGGACGGACTAGTGGGTTGTACGAGCAGTACTTC
TRBV5-1	TRBJ1-5	few	TRBD1	CASSKAPTGQGYQPQHF	TGCGCCAGCAGCAAAGCACCCACGGGACAGGGATATCAGCCCCAGCATTTT
TRBV7-2	TRBJ2-2	many	.	CASAVGAGPGSGELFF	TGTGCCAGCGCTGTGGGGGCGGGCCCGGGTTCCGGGGAGCTGTTTTTT
TRBV20-1	TRBJ1-5	many	.	CSARDTFGGVGKTSQHF	TGCAGTGCTAGAGATACGTTTGGTGGTGTAGGGAAGACGTCCCAGCATTTT
TRBV29-1	TRBJ1-1	many	.	CSVEGRGRGNTEAFF	TGCAGCGTAGAGGGCAGGGGTCGCGGAAACACTGAAGCTTTCTTT
TRBV11-3	TRBJ2-1	many	TRBD2	CASSLEGLAGNEQFF	TGTGCCAGCAGCTTAGAGGGCCTAGCGGGGAATGAGCAGTTCTTC
TRBV5-8	TRBJ1-5	few	.	CASSFGTGVISNQPQHF	TGTGCCAGCAGCTTCGGGACCGGGGTAATAAGCAATCAGCCCCAGCATTTT
TRBV6-1	TRBJ1-5	few	.	CASSLDKVPQHF	TGTGCCAGCAGTCTAGACAAGGTCCCCCAGCATTTT
TRBV29-1	TRBJ2-1	few	TRBD1	CSAEIPGQGASNEQFF	TGCAGCGCCGAAATCCCCGGACAGGGGGCAAGTAATGAGCAGTTCTTC
TRBV9	TRBJ2-6	.	TRBD2	CASSVGEGGAGANVLTF	TGTGCCAGCAGCGTAGGGGAGGGAGGGGCTGGGGCCAACGTCCTGACTTTC
TRBV6-1	TRBJ2-3	many	.	CASQDLDTQYF	TGTGCCAGCCAAGATTTAGATACGCAGTATTTT
TRBV2	TRBJ2-3	many	TRBD1	CASSERDRVTQYF	TGTGCCAGCAGCGAAAGGGACAGAGTAACGCAGTATTTT
TRBV19	TRBJ1-5	many	TRBD1	CASSITGTGGRQPQHF	TGTGCCAGTAGTATAACCGGGACAGGGGGTCGACAGCCCCAGCATTTT
TRBV6-6	TRBJ2-7	many	.	CASSYSGGSREQYF	TGTGCCAGCAGTTACTCTGGGGGCTCCCGGGAGCAGTACTTC
TRBV20-1	TRBJ2-3	many	TRBD1	CSAPGQVTDTQYF	TGCAGTGCTCCGGGACAGGTCACAGATACGCAGTATTTT
TRBV7-8	TRBJ1-1	many	.	CASSIFVGRNTEAFF	TGTGCCAGCAGCATATTCGTCGGGAGAAACACTGAAGCTTTCTTT
TRBV15	TRBJ2-1	.	.	CAASEGGGRISNEQFF	TGTGCCGCCAGCGAGGGGGGGGGGCGAATCAGCAATGAGCAGTTCTTC
TRBV9	TRBJ2-1	few	.	CASSTRQDGLSYNEQFF	TGTGCCAGCAGCACGCGACAAGATGGCCTCTCCTACAATGAGCAGTTCTTC
TRBV11-2	TRBJ2-1	many	.	CASSFEPVNEQFF	TGTGCCAGCAGCTTTGAACCGGTAAATGAGCAGTTCTTC
TRBV19	TRBJ2-6	.	.	CASTPDRSSGANVLTF	TGTGCCAGTACCCCAGACAGGTCCTCTGGGGCCAACGTCCTGACTTTC
TRBV4-1	TRBJ2-2	few	.	CASSQDPRDSHTGELFF	TGCGCCAGCAGCCAAGATCCGCGGGACAGCCACACCGGGGAGCTGTTTTTT
TRBV11-3	TRBJ2-7	few	.	CASSSLRNEQYF	TGTGCCAGCAGCTCTCTAAGAAACGAGCAGTACTTC
TRBV5-1	TRBJ1-6	.	.	CASSSGQKLNSPLHF	TGCGCCAGCAGCTCCGGACAGAAACTAAATTCACCCCTCCACTTT